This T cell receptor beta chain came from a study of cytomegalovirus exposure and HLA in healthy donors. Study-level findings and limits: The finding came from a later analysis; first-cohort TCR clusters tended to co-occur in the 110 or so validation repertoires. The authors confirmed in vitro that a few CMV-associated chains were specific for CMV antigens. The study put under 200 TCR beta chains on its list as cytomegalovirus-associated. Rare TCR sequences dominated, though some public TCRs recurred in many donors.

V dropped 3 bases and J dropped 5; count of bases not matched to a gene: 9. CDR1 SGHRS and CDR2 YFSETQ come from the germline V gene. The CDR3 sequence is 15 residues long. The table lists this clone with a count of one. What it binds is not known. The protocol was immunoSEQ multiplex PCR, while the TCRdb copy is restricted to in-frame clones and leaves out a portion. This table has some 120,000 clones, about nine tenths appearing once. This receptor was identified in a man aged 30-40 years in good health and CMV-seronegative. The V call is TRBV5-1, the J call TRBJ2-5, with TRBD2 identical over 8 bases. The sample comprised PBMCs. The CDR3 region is CASSSPSGSGETQYF. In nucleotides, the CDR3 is TGCGCCAGCAGCTCCCCAAGCGGGAGTGGGGAGACCCAGTACTTC.